This T cell receptor (beta chain) was retrieved from a study of blood T cell repertoires in COVID-19. Background on the study: Acute and convalescent COVID-19 specimens originated in the United States, Italy and Spain.

Profiled with immunoSEQ multiplex PCR; TCRdb holds only in-frame clones, not every one. In the table there are a few hundred thousand clones, around 90% of which are singletons. V gave up 3 bases and J gave up 0 bases, with 12 bases separating them. CDR1 is SGHRS and CDR2 is YFSETQ in the germline V gene. This CDR3 region has 15 residues. The V and J genes are TRBV5-1 and TRBJ1-1; tentative D call: TRBD1 (6 bases). Sequencing used peripheral blood. The clonotype originates from a young man with active or convalescent COVID-19. For the CDR3, the DNA is TGCGCCAGCAGCTACCAACAGGGTATGAACACTGAAGCTTTCTTT. Protein: CASSYQQGMNTEAFF.